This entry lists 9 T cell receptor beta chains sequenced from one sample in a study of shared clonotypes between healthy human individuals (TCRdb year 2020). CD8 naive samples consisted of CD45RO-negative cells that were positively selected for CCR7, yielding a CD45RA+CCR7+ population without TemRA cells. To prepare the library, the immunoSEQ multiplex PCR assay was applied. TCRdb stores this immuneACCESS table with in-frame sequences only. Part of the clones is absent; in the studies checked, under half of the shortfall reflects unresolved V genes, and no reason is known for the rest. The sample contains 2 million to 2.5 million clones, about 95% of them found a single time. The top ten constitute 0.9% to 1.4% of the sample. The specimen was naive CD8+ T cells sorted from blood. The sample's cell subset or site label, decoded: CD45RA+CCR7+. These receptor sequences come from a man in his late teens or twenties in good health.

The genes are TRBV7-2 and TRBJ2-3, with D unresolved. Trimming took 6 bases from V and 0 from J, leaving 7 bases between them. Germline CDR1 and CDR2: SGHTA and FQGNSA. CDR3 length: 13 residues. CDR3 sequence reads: CASSHPSTDTQYF. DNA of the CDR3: TGTGCCAGCAGTCATCCTAGCACAGATACGCAGTATTTT. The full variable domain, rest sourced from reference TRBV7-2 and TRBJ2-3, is GAGVSQSPSNKVTEKGKDVELRCDPISGHTALYWYRQSLGQGLEFLIYFQGNSAPDKSGLPSDRFSAERTGGSVSTLTIQRTQQEDSAVYLCASSHPSTDTQYFGPGTRLTVL.

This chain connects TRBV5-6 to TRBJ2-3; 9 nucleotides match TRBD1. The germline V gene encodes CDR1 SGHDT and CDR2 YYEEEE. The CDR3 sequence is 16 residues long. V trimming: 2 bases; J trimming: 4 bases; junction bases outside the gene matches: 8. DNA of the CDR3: TGTGCCAGCAGCTTAATCCGGGACAGGGTGGCAGATACGCAGTATTTT. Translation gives CASSLIRDRVADTQYF. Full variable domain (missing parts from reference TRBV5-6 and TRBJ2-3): DAGVTQSPTHLIKTRGQQVTLRCSPKSGHDTVSWYQQALGQGPQFIFQYYEEEERQRGNFPDRFSGHQFPNYSSELNVNALLLGDSALYLCASSLIRDRVADTQYFGPGTRLTVL.

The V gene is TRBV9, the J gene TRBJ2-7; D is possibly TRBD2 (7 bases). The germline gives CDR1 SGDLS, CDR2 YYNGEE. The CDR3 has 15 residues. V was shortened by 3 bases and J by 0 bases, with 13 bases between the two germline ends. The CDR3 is CASSERDTSSYEQYF. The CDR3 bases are TGTGCCAGCAGCGAGCGGGACACGAGCTCCTACGAGCAGTACTTC.

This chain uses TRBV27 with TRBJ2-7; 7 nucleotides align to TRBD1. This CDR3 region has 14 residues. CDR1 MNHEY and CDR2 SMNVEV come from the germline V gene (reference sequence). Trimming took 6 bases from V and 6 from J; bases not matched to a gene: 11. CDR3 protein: CASRDAQGMIEQYF. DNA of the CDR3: TGTGCCAGCAGGGACGCACAGGGGATGATCGAGCAGTACTTC.

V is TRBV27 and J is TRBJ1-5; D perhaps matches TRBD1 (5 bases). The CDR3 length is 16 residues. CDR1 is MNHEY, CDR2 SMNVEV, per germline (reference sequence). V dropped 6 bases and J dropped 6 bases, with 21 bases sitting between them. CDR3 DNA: TGTGCCAGCAGCCCTTCTATGGGGGATGGCACTCAGCCCCAGCATTTT. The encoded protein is CASSPSMGDGTQPQHF.

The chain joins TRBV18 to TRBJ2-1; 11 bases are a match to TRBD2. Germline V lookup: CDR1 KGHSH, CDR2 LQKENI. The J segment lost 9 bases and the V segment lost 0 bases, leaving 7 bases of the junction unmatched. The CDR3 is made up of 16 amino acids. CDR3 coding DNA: TGTGCCAGCTCACCACCCTCTAGCGGGGGGAGCACTGAGCAGTTCTTC. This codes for CASSPPSSGGSTEQFF.

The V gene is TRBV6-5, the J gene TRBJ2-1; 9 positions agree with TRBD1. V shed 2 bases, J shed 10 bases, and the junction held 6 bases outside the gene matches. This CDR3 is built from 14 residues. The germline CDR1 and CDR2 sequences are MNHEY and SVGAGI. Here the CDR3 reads CASSYAMGQGEQFF. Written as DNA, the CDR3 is TGTGCCAGCAGTTACGCAATGGGACAGGGAGAGCAGTTCTTC.

CDR3 DNA: TGTGCCAGCAGCTTGGCCTCGGACTACGAGCAGTACTTC. Its translation: CASSLASDYEQYF. This chain connects TRBV5-6 to TRBJ2-7, with D unresolved. The V end was cut by 0 bases, the J end by 3 bases, with 7 bases between. CDR1 and CDR2 (germline): SGHDT, YYEEEE. This CDR3 has 13 residues. Full variable domain (missing parts from reference TRBV5-6 and TRBJ2-7): DAGVTQSPTHLIKTRGQQVTLRCSPKSGHDTVSWYQQALGQGPQFIFQYYEEEERQRGNFPDRFSGHQFPNYSSELNVNALLLGDSALYLCASSLASDYEQYFGPGTRLTVT.

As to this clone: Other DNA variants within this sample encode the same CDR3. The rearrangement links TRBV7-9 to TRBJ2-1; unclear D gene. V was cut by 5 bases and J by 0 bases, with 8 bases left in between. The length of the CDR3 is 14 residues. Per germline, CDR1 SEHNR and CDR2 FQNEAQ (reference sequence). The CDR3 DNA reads TGTGCCAGCAGCCCAAGCAACTCCTACAATGAGCAGTTCTTC. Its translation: CASSPSNSYNEQFF.